Listed here are 28 T cell receptor beta chains from one sample, sequenced in a study of blood T cell repertoires in COVID-19. Sequenced by immunoSEQ multiplex PCR; TCRdb stores in-frame clones only, minus some. Among about 99,000 clones listed, 65% to 85% were seen once. Material for sequencing was peripheral blood. Every receptor here comes from a man between 70 and 80 years old with active or convalescent COVID-19.

V usage is TRBV19 and J usage is TRBJ2-2; D is unclear. CDR1 and CDR2 from the germline V gene are LNHDA and SQIVND (reference sequence). This CDR3 contains 11 residues. The V end was cut by 8 bases, the J end by 7 bases, with 8 bases between. The CDR3 DNA is TGTGCCAGTGGAGAATACGGGGAGCTGTTTTTT. Encoded protein: CASGEYGELFF.

The chain uses TRBV28 and TRBJ1-4, with D possibly TRBD1 on 5 matching bases. This CDR3 region has 15 residues. Germline V gives CDR1 MDHEN, CDR2 SYDVKM. V was trimmed by 7 bases and J by 7 bases, leaving 19 bases between them. CDR3: CASTPAQGYSEKLFF. The CDR3 nucleotides read TGTGCCAGCACCCCGGCCCAGGGTTATAGTGAAAAACTGTTTTTT.

The V call is TRBV5-4, the J call TRBJ1-2, with a weak D call TRBD1 (5 bases). The CDR3 extends over 11 amino acids. The germline V gene has CDR1 SGHNT and CDR2 YYREEE (reference sequence). Trimming took off 4 bases at V and 8 bases at J, with 9 bases between the two ends. CDR3 sequence: CASSAGYGYTF. CDR3 bases: TGTGCCAGCAGCGCAGGGTACGGCTACACCTTC.

The chain employs TRBV9 and TRBJ2-1; 16 bases line up with TRBD2. Trimming took 3 bases from V and 4 from J; bases not matched to a gene: 10. This CDR3 region has 19 residues. CDR1 is SGDLS, CDR2 YYNGEE, per germline. The DNA for the CDR3 is TGTGCCAGCAGCGGATCCGGGACTAGCGGGGGGGCGAGGTACAATGAGCAGTTCTTC. This encodes CASSGSGTSGGARYNEQFF.

The count of this clone is one. The chain uses TRBV19 and TRBJ2-2; 8 bases are shared with TRBD1. This CDR3 contains 14 residues. CDR1 and CDR2 from the germline V gene are LNHDA and SQIVND (reference sequence). J lost 5 bases, V lost 5 bases, and 4 bases had no gene match. Written as DNA, the CDR3 is TGTGCCAGTAGTCCAGGGGGCCGAACCGGGGAGCTGTTTTTT. The encoded protein is CASSPGGRTGELFF.

The chain employs TRBV18 and TRBJ2-2; TRBD2 matches 8 bases. V shed 2 bases and J 2 bases; nucleotides not matched to a gene: 4. Germline-derived CDR1 and CDR2 are KGHSH and LQKENI. This CDR3 spans 16 amino acids. The CDR3 loop reads CASSPNGGANTGELFF. The CDR3 coding sequence is TGTGCCAGCTCACCAAACGGGGGGGCCAACACCGGGGAGCTGTTTTTT.

This clone came up a few times. One end of the junction is discordant with germline, which a read error may explain. The rearrangement joins TRBV28 to TRBJ2-7; 10 bases are shared with TRBD1. The CDR3 loop spans 12 amino acids. Germline-derived CDR1 and CDR2 are MDHEN and SYDVKM. The CDR3 DNA is TGTGCCAGCAGTTTAGGGACAGGGGATCTGAACTTC. Encoded protein: CASSLGTGDLNF.

This clone was recorded once. The chain uses TRBV29-1 and TRBJ2-3, with 12 bases identical to TRBD2. V was clipped by 7 bases and J by 5 bases; unmatched bases: 1. CDR1 and CDR2 from the germline V gene are SQVTM and ANQGSEA. The CDR3 spans 12 residues. The CDR3 region has the DNA TGCAGCGGGGGACTAGCGGGAGATACGCAGTATTTT. Translation gives CSGGLAGDTQYF.

J is TRBJ2-1 and V is TRBV19; 12 nucleotides agree with TRBD2. Germline lookup yields CDR1 LNHDA and CDR2 SQIVND (reference sequence). This CDR3 has 16 amino acids. Losses at the gene ends were 5 bases for V and 7 bases for J; bases not matched to a gene: 9. This CDR3 is CASSRLAGAGGNEQFF. The DNA of the CDR3 is TGTGCCAGTAGTCGACTAGCGGGGGCCGGTGGGAATGAGCAGTTCTTC.

This clone was found once. The genes are TRBV7-6 and TRBJ2-3, with 10 bases lining up with TRBD2. Per the germline V gene, CDR1 is SGHVS and CDR2 is FNYEAQ. Trimming cost V 4 bases and J 1 base; bases outside gene matches: 2. The CDR3 runs 15 residues. CDR3 region: CASSSLAGGTDTQYF. CDR3 coding DNA: TGTGCCAGCAGCTCCCTAGCGGGGGGCACAGATACGCAGTATTTT.

This chain joins TRBV11-3 and TRBJ2-1; 7 nucleotides line up with TRBD2. V lost 8 bases, J lost 0 bases, and 16 bases stayed unmatched. Germline V gives CDR1 SGHNT, CDR2 YENEEA. The CDR3 sequence is 18 residues long. The CDR3 here is CASPLCERGPSSYNEQFF. CDR3 DNA: TGTGCCAGCCCCCTCTGTGAGCGGGGCCCAAGCTCCTACAATGAGCAGTTCTTC.

The chain couples TRBV5-1 to TRBJ2-7, with 10 nucleotides matching TRBD2. Germline CDR1 SGHRS, CDR2 YFSETQ. Trimming took 1 base from V and 0 from J; bases not matched to a gene: 4. The CDR3 loop spans 16 amino acids. CDR3 region: CASSLSSGGLSYEQYF. The CDR3 DNA follows: TGCGCCAGCAGCTTGTCTAGCGGGGGTCTCTCCTACGAGCAGTACTTC.

The chain couples TRBV6-6 to TRBJ1-4; unclear D gene. Germline V gene lookup returns CDR1 MNHNY and CDR2 SVGAGI (reference sequence). CDR3 length equals 14 residues. Trimming left V 0 bases short and J 5 bases short, with 7 bases between. Here the CDR3 reads CASSYSGRNEKLFF. In DNA form, the CDR3 reads TGTGCCAGCAGTTACTCGGGGAGGAATGAAAAACTGTTTTTT.

This clone was recorded a few times. This sequence joins TRBV18 and TRBJ1-5, with TRBD1 as a possible D gene (6 bases). Trimming removed 5 bases from V and 0 bases from J, with 11 bases in between. This CDR3 contains 15 residues. Germline values: CDR1 KGHSH, CDR2 LQKENI. CDR3 sequence (DNA): TGTGCCAGCTCATCGGACAGATATAGCAATCAGCCCCAGCATTTT. Translating it yields CASSSDRYSNQPQHF. Drawing the rest from reference TRBV18 and TRBJ1-5, the complete variable domain is NAGVMQNPRHLVRRRGQEARLRCSPMKGHSHVYWYRQLPEEGLKFMVYLQKENIIDESGMPKERFSAEFPKEGPSILRIQQVVRGDSAAYFCASSSDRYSNQPQHFGDGTRLSIL.

V gene TRBV13 combines with J gene TRBJ1-1; D possibly corresponds to TRBD1 (5 bases). Germline assignment: CDR1 PRHDT and CDR2 FYEKMQ (reference sequence). Trimming took 4 bases from V and 4 from J, leaving 10 bases between them. CDR3 size: 13 residues. This CDR3 reads CASSSGGGTEAFF. In DNA, the CDR3 is TGTGCCAGCAGCTCCGGGGGGGGCACTGAAGCTTTCTTT.

The J gene is TRBJ1-1, the V gene TRBV12-3 or TRBV12-4; D possibly corresponds to TRBD1 (6 bases). The ends were cut back, 4 bases at V and 9 bases at J, with 12 bases in the middle. The CDR3 extends over 12 amino acids. The CDR3 reads CASSYNRDKAFF. CDR3 sequence (DNA): TGTGCCAGCAGTTATAACAGGGATAAAGCTTTCTTT.

The rearrangement links TRBV4-1 to TRBJ1-1, with a tentative D call TRBD1 (5 bases). This CDR3 has 14 residues. CDR1 and CDR2 (germline): MGHRA, YSYEKL. The V end lost 3 bases, the J end lost 0 bases, and 8 bases lay between the germline ends. CDR3 residues: CASSHRQLNTEAFF. The CDR3 DNA follows: TGCGCCAGCAGCCATAGACAGTTGAACACTGAAGCTTTCTTT.

This chain links TRBV7-2 with TRBJ2-1; weak D call: TRBD2 (6 bases). The CDR3 loop spans 13 amino acids. The V gene's germline CDR1 is SGHTA and CDR2 FQGNSA. Trimming cost V 1 base and J 10 bases, with 11 bases left between them. In DNA form, the CDR3 reads TGTGCCAGCAGCTTAGAAGGGACTCAGGAGCAGTTCTTC. As protein: CASSLEGTQEQFF.

This sequence joins TRBV5-1 and TRBJ2-1, with 7 bases fitting TRBD2. J was trimmed by 5 bases and V by 4 bases; bases with no gene match: 9. There are 15 residues in the CDR3. Germline CDR1 reads SGHRS; CDR2 reads YFSETQ. DNA for the CDR3: TGCGCCAGCAGCCCTCTCGCGGGGGTTAACAATGAGCAGTTCTTC. Translation: CASSPLAGVNNEQFF.

The V gene is TRBV3-1 (or the pseudogene TRBV3-2), the J gene TRBJ1-1, with D perhaps TRBD1 (6 bases). Germline assignment: CDR1 LGHDT and CDR2 YNNKEL (reference sequence). V lost 4 bases to trimming and J lost 1 base, with 22 bases between them. The CDR3 totals 18 residues. The chain's CDR3 is CASSPSGTLGGQNTEAFF. CDR3 DNA sequence: TGTGCCAGCAGCCCTAGCGGGACACTCGGAGGGCAGAACACTGAAGCTTTCTTT.

V is TRBV5-1 and J is TRBJ2-5, with 10 bases lining up with TRBD2. Germline loops: CDR1 SGHRS, CDR2 YFSETQ. The CDR3 runs 16 residues. The trim removed 0 bases at V and 5 bases at J, leaving 7 bases unmatched. Here the CDR3 DNA reads TGCGCCAGCAGCTTGGCCCCTAGCGGGGGCTTGGAGACCCAGTACTTC. Translation gives CASSLAPSGGLETQYF.

The table lists this clone with a count of one. This chain joins TRBV4-2 and TRBJ2-1, with a possible D match to TRBD2 (6 bases). Germline V gives CDR1 LGHNA, CDR2 YNFKEQ. Trimming took 1 base from V and 1 from J, leaving 11 bases between them. This CDR3 region has 16 residues. The CDR3 DNA follows: TGTGCCAGCAGCCAAGCCCTAGCGACTTCCTACAATGAGCAGTTCTTC. This sequence encodes CASSQALATSYNEQFF.

This clone was seen more than once but under ten times. The genes are TRBV6-5 and TRBJ2-2; D uncertain. Germline V gene data show CDR1 as MNHEY and CDR2 as SVGAGI. The V and J ends lost 0 bases and 0 bases respectively, with 8 bases between them. CDR3 length equals 16 residues. The CDR3 is CASSYSGVSNTGELFF. CDR3 coding DNA: TGTGCCAGCAGTTACTCCGGAGTATCGAACACCGGGGAGCTGTTTTTT.

The table lists this clone with a count of one. The rearrangement links TRBV4-1 to TRBJ2-5, with 8 bases lining up with TRBD2. This CDR3 is built from 14 residues. The V gene's germline CDR1 is MGHRA and CDR2 YSYEKL. Losses at the gene ends were 8 bases for V and 5 bases for J; bases not matched to a gene: 10. For the CDR3, the DNA is TGCGCCAGCTCAAGGACTAGCACGGGTGAGACCCAGTACTTC. Amino acids: CASSRTSTGETQYF.

The J gene is TRBJ2-5, the V gene TRBV15; 9 positions agree with TRBD2. The CDR3 contains 15 residues. In germline, CDR1 is LNHNV, CDR2 YYDKDF (reference sequence). V dropped 1 base and J dropped 1; count of bases not matched to a gene: 1. The CDR3 loop is CATSRGAGGQETQYF. In DNA form, the CDR3 reads TGTGCCACCAGCAGAGGAGCGGGGGGCCAAGAGACCCAGTACTTC.

The chain employs TRBV11-2 and TRBJ1-2; D is possibly TRBD1 (5 bases). Germline values: CDR1 SGHAT, CDR2 FQNNGV. V was trimmed by 2 bases and J by 4 bases, leaving 11 bases between them. The CDR3 runs 14 residues. The CDR3 region is CASSLPWQGYGYTF. The CDR3, as DNA: TGTGCCAGCAGCTTACCGTGGCAGGGCTATGGCTACACCTTC.

The chain carries TRBV19 and TRBJ2-5; possibly TRBD1 for D (5 bases). The CDR3 runs to 14 residues. The ends were cut back, 2 bases at V and 1 base at J, with 8 bases in the middle. The germline gives CDR1 LNHDA, CDR2 SQIVND (reference sequence). In DNA form, the CDR3 reads TGTGCCAGTAGTATACAGGGCCGCCAAGAGACCCAGTACTTC. It translates to CASSIQGRQETQYF.

The chain is built from TRBV3-1 (or the pseudogene TRBV3-2) and TRBJ2-5; 9 bases agree with TRBD2. The CDR3 spans 16 residues. Germline lookup yields CDR1 LGHDT and CDR2 YNNKEL (reference sequence). After removal of 4 bases from V and 5 bases from J, the junction contained 11 bases not matched to a gene. Here the CDR3 DNA reads TGTGCCAGCAGCCCCCCCCTAGCGGGGCGGGGGGAGACCCAGTACTTC. Translated, it gives CASSPPLAGRGETQYF.